The 14 T cell receptor beta chains below all came from one sample that was sequenced in a study of cytomegalovirus exposure and HLA in healthy donors. 13 Jbeta primers and 60 Vbeta primers were used for the PCR. The assay was immunoSEQ multiplex PCR, and TCRdb's table has in-frame clones only and misses some. The sample contains approximately 90,000 clones, approximately 77% of which appear only once. What was sequenced was PBMCs. These receptors were taken from a woman aged 40 to 50 in good health and CMV-seronegative.

This chain links TRBV4-1 with TRBJ1-2; TRBD1 matches 7 bases. Trimming cost V 2 bases and J 3 bases; bases outside gene matches: 9. The CDR3 is 16 residues long. Germline V lookup: CDR1 MGHRA, CDR2 YSYEKL. CDR3 bases: TGCGCCAGCAGCCAACCAAGGACAGGCCGGGACTATGGCTACACCTTC. The encoded protein is CASSQPRTGRDYGYTF.

This clone was found a few times. The rearrangement links TRBV6-6 to TRBJ2-5; TRBD2 matches at 10 bases. Germline V gives CDR1 MNHNY, CDR2 SVGAGI (reference sequence). The CDR3 covers 15 residues. The V gene end was trimmed by 7 bases and the J gene end by 3 bases; junction bases not matched to a gene: 8. This CDR3 reads CASTRSGTSEETQYF. The CDR3 DNA is TGTGCCAGCACCCGTTCCGGGACTAGCGAAGAGACCCAGTACTTC.

The chain carries TRBV19 and TRBJ1-1; the D is unclear. Germline V gives CDR1 LNHDA, CDR2 SQIVND (reference sequence). The V end lost 9 bases, the J end lost 4 bases, and 15 bases lay between the germline ends. This CDR3 spans 13 amino acids. The CDR3 DNA sequence: TGTGCCAGCCCTTCTCCCGACACCACTGAAGCTTTCTTT. It specifies CASPSPDTTEAFF.

The chain links TRBV7-8 to TRBJ1-1, with a weak D call TRBD1 (5 bases). Germline V gene data show CDR1 as SGHVS and CDR2 as FQNEAQ. This CDR3 contains 14 residues. V was trimmed by 6 bases and J by 6 bases, leaving 17 bases between them. The CDR3 sequence is CASSPRVIRAEAFF. The CDR3 coding sequence is TGTGCCAGCAGTCCCAGGGTAATAAGGGCTGAAGCTTTCTTT.

The V call is TRBV5-6, the J call TRBJ1-2; D remains ambiguous. The CDR3 consists of 15 residues. CDR1 and CDR2 from the germline V gene are SGHDT and YYEEEE. The V end lost 3 bases, the J end lost 4 bases, and 16 bases lay between the germline ends. The CDR3 DNA reads as TGTGCCAGCAGCTCCTGGGCCCCAGGATCCTATGGCTACACCTTC. Its translation is CASSSWAPGSYGYTF.

The rearrangement joins TRBV14 to TRBJ2-1; 8 bases line up with TRBD2. The trim removed 4 bases at V and 9 bases at J, leaving 8 bases unmatched. This CDR3 contains 14 residues. Germline values: CDR1 SGHDN, CDR2 FVKESK. CDR3 coding DNA: TGTGCCAGCAGCCGTCTCGGGGGGGCCTCTGAGCAGTTCTTC. It codes for CASSRLGGASEQFF. Full variable domain (missing parts from reference TRBV14 and TRBJ2-1): EAGVTQFPSHSVIEKGQTVTLRCDPISGHDNLYWYRRVMGKEIKFLLHFVKESKQDESGMPNNRFLAERTGGTYSTLKVQPAELEDSGVYFCASSRLGGASEQFFGPGTRLTVL.

The chain recombines TRBV7-2 with TRBJ1-4; a weak D match, TRBD1 (5 bases). Trimming pared 3 bases from V and 7 bases from J, leaving 9 bases between. Germline V lookup: CDR1 SGHTA, CDR2 FQGNSA. This CDR3 contains 13 residues. The CDR3 sequence: CASSFRQSEKLFF. As DNA, the CDR3 is TGTGCCAGCAGCTTCCGACAGTCTGAAAAACTGTTTTTT.

This clone showed up just once. The chain couples TRBV5-1 to TRBJ2-5; D is possibly TRBD1 (5 bases). CDR3 length: 15 amino acids. The V and J ends lost 2 bases and 1 base respectively, with 12 bases between them. Germline lookup yields CDR1 SGHRS and CDR2 YFSETQ. CDR3 nucleotide sequence: TGCGCCAGCAGCTTCCAGGGTCGAGTCCAAGAGACCCAGTACTTC. Translating gives CASSFQGRVQETQYF.

The chain recombines TRBV7-9 with TRBJ1-1; the D gene is possibly TRBD1 (5 bases). Germline-derived CDR1 and CDR2 are SEHNR and FQNEAQ (reference sequence). Trimming stripped 2 bases from V and 4 bases from J, with 14 bases between. The CDR3 is 15 residues long. CDR3 nucleotide sequence: TGTGCCAGCAGCTTAAAGGTTGGGGCTATCACTGAAGCTTTCTTT. It is translated as CASSLKVGAITEAFF. The full variable domain, in which reference TRBV7-9 and TRBJ1-1 provide the parts outside the CDR3, is DTGVSQNPRHKITKRGQNVTFRCDPISEHNRLYWYRQTLGQGPEFLTYFQNEAQLEKSRLLSDRFSAERPKGSFSTLEIQRTEQGDSAMYLCASSLKVGAITEAFFGQGTRLTVV.

The chain couples TRBV7-8 to TRBJ2-3; 9 bases are a match to TRBD2. With V trimmed by 1 base and J by 3 bases, 8 bases remained unmatched. Per germline, CDR1 SGHVS and CDR2 FQNEAQ. The CDR3 is made up of 17 amino acids. The DNA of the CDR3 is TGTGCCAGCAGCTTAGTCGCTAGCGGGATTCAAACAGATACGCAGTATTTT. Translated, it gives CASSLVASGIQTDTQYF.

The chain employs TRBV19 and TRBJ2-1, with 8 nucleotides matching TRBD2. V lost 5 bases to trimming and J lost 4 bases; unmatched junction nucleotides: 7. This CDR3 comprises 15 residues. The germline V gene has CDR1 LNHDA and CDR2 SQIVND (reference sequence). Here the CDR3 DNA reads TGTGCCAGTAGTCTACCAGCGGGGGTATACAATGAGCAGTTCTTC. Translated: CASSLPAGVYNEQFF.

The V gene is TRBV27, the J gene TRBJ2-3, with a tentative D call TRBD1 (5 bases). In germline, CDR1 is MNHEY, CDR2 SMNVEV (reference sequence). This CDR3 has 14 residues. Trimming shortened V by 0 bases and J by 3 bases, and 7 bases separated the two germline ends. The CDR3 region is CASSLSAGTDTQYF. The CDR3 region has the DNA TGTGCCAGCAGTTTATCTGCAGGGACAGATACGCAGTATTTT.

This chain connects TRBV11-2 to TRBJ1-2; tentatively, D is TRBD1 (5 bases). Germline-derived CDR1 and CDR2 are SGHAT and FQNNGV. V shed 4 bases and J shed 4 bases, with 7 bases lying between them. The CDR3 loop spans 12 amino acids. The CDR3 spells CASSSDSYGYTF. In DNA form, the CDR3 reads TGTGCCAGCAGCTCCGACAGCTATGGCTACACCTTC. Together with reference TRBV11-2 and TRBJ1-2, the CDR3 gives the full variable domain: EAGVAQSPRYKIIEKRQSVAFWCNPISGHATLYWYQQILGQGPKLLIQFQNNGVVDDSQLPKDRFSAERLKGVDSTLKIQPAKLEDSAVYLCASSSDSYGYTFGSGTRLTVV.

In this sample, this clone turned up a few times. The chain combines TRBV27 with TRBJ1-2; 9 positions agree with TRBD1. Germline V gene data show CDR1 as MNHEY and CDR2 as SMNVEV (reference sequence). The trim removed 11 bases at V and 8 bases at J, leaving 12 bases unmatched. The CDR3 sequence is 13 residues long. The DNA of the CDR3 is TGTGCCGGCCGGACAGGGGCAGTCCACGGCTACACCTTC. It encodes CAGRTGAVHGYTF.